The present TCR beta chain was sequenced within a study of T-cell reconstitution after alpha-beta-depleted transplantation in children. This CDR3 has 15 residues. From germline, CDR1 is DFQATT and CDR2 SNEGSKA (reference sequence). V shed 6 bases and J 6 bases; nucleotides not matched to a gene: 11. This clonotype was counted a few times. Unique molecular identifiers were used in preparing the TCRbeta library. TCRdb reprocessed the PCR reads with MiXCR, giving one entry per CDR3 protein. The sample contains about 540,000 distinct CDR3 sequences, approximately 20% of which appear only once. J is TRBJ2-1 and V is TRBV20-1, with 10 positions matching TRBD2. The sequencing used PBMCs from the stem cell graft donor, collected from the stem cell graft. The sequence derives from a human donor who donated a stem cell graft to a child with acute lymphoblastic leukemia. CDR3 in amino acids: CSAVVAGGFINEQFF. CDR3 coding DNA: TGCAGTGCCGTGGTAGCGGGAGGCTTCATCAATGAGCAGTTCTTC.